This T cell receptor beta chain is from a study of blood T cell repertoires in COVID-19. The CDR3 sequence is 18 residues long. CDR1 is MGHDK and CDR2 is SYGVNS in the germline V gene. V lost 3 bases and J 5 bases, leaving 20 bases between the germline ends. Some clones are missing from TCRdb's copy, which holds only in-frame ones; the method was immunoSEQ multiplex PCR. The sample carries around 150,000 clones, about 90% recorded once. This sequence originates from a young man with COVID-19, enrolled during active disease. The source material was peripheral blood. The rearrangement joins TRBV25-1 to TRBJ1-6, with D possibly TRBD1 on 6 matching bases. DNA for the CDR3: TGTGCCAGCAGTGACCGCGGGGGGGGCGGACGGAATAATTCACCCCTCCACTTT. It is translated as CASSDRGGGGRNNSPLHF.